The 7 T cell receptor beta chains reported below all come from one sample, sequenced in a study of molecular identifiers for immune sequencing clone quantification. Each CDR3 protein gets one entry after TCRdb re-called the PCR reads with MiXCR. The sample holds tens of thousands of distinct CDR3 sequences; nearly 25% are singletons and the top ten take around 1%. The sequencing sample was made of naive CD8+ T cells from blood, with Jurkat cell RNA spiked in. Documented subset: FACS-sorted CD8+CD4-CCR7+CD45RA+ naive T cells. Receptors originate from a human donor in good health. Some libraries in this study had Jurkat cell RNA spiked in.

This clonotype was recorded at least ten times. DNA of the CDR3: TGTGCCAGCAGTTCCCTTAGCAATCAGCCCCAGCATTTT. Protein product: CASSSLSNQPQHF. The V and J genes are TRBV27 and TRBJ1-5; no clear D gene. Germline V gene sequence: CDR1 MNHEY, CDR2 SMNVEV (reference sequence). Trimming stripped 4 bases from V and 0 bases from J, with 4 bases between. The length of the CDR3 is 13 residues.

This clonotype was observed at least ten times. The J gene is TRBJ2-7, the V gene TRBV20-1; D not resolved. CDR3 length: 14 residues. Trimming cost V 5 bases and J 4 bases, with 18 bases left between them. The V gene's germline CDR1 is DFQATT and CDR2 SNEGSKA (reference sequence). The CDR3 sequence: CSAWASHQAYEQYF. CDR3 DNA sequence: TGCAGTGCTTGGGCTAGTCACCAAGCTTACGAGCAGTACTTC.

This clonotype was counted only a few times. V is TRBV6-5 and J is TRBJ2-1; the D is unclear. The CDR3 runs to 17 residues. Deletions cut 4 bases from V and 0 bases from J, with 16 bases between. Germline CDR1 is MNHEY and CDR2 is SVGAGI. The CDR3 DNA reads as TGTGCCAGCAGTTCCCACCCCGACCAGAGCTCCTACAATGAGCAGTTCTTC. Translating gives CASSSHPDQSSYNEQFF.

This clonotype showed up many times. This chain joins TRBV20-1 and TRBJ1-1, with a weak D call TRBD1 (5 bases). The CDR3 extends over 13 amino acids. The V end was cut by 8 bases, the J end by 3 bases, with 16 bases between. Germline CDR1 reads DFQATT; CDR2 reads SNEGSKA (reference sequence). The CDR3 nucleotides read TGCAGTACCGCACCGGGGGAGGACACTGAAGCTTTCTTT. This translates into CSTAPGEDTEAFF.

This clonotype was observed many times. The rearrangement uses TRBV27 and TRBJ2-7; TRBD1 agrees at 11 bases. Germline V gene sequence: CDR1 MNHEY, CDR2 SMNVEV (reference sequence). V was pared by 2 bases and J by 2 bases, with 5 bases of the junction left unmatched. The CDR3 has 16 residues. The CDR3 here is CASSLAGQGAPYEQYF. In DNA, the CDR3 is TGTGCCAGCAGTTTAGCCGGACAGGGGGCTCCCTACGAGCAGTACTTC.

The CDR3 nucleotides are TGCGCCAGCAGCCCAGGGATTCTGAACACTGAAGCTTTCTTT. Translating it yields CASSPGILNTEAFF. V gene TRBV4-3 combines with J gene TRBJ1-1, with a weak D call TRBD1 (5 bases). The V end lost 4 bases, the J end lost 0 bases, and 9 bases lay between the germline ends. CDR3 length equals 14 residues. CDR1 and CDR2 from the germline V gene are LGHNA and YSLEER.

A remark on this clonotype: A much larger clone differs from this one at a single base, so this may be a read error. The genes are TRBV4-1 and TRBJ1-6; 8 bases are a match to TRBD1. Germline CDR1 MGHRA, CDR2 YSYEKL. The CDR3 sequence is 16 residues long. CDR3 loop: CASSLTGTGFNSPLPF. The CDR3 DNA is TGCGCCAGCAGCCTTACCGGGACAGGCTTCAATTCACCCCTCCCCTTT.